Listed here are 3 T cell receptor beta chains from one sample, sequenced in a study of CD8 T cells in Susac syndrome. An input of roughly 0.5 to 1 ug of RNA was subjected to reverse transcription using random hexamers. TCRdb reanalysed the immunoSEQ multiplex PCR reads using MiXCR and keeps one entry per CDR3 protein. The repertoire holds about 300,000 distinct CDR3 sequences, with under 95% as singletons. Sequenced: CD4+ T cells from PBMCs. The source of these receptors is a human donor with multiple sclerosis.

This clonotype was recorded only once. The V gene is TRBV20-1, the J gene TRBJ2-7; 10 positions agree with TRBD2. Trimming at V came to 1 base and at J to 6 bases, leaving 9 bases not matched to a gene. This CDR3 spans 15 amino acids. Germline V gene lookup returns CDR1 DFQATT and CDR2 SNEGSKA (reference sequence). CDR3 in amino acids: CSARVSGGPRGEQYF. The CDR3 DNA sequence: TGCAGTGCTAGAGTTAGCGGGGGGCCTCGGGGCGAGCAGTACTTC.

This chain uses TRBV19 with TRBJ1-5, with D perhaps TRBD1 (5 bases). This CDR3 region has 14 residues. The V gene lost 3 bases and the J gene lost 8 bases, with 14 bases spanning the gap. CDR1 LNHDA and CDR2 SQIVND come from the germline V gene (reference sequence). The CDR3 nucleotides read TGTGCCAGTAGTATCCAAGGGGTAGGGAAGCCCCAGCATTTT. The encoded protein is CASSIQGVGKPQHF.

The rearrangement links TRBV7-9 to TRBJ2-3, with a possible D match to TRBD2 (6 bases). Germline CDR1 SEHNR, CDR2 FQNEAQ (reference sequence). The CDR3 runs to 14 residues. V shed 3 bases and J shed 3 bases, with 10 bases lying between them. The CDR3 region has the DNA TGTGCCAGCAGCTTCGCGGGAATAACAGATACGCAGTATTTT. Its protein product is CASSFAGITDTQYF.